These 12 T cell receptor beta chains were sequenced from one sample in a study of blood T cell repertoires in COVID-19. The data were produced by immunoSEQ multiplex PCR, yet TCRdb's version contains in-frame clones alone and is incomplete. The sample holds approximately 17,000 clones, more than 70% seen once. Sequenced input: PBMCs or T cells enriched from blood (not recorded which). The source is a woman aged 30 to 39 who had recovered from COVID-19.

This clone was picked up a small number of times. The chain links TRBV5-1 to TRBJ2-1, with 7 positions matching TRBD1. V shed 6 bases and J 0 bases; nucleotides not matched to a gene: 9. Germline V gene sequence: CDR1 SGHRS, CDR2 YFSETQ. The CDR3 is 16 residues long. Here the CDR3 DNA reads TGCGCCAGCAACATCTACAGGGGAAGCTCCTACAATGAGCAGTTCTTC. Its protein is CASNIYRGSSYNEQFF. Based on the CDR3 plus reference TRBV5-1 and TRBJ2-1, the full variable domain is KAGVTQTPRYLIKTRGQQVTLSCSPISGHRSVSWYQQTPGQGLQFLFEYFSETQRNKGNFPGRFSGRQFSNSRSEMNVSTLELGDSALYLCASNIYRGSSYNEQFFGPGTRLTVL.

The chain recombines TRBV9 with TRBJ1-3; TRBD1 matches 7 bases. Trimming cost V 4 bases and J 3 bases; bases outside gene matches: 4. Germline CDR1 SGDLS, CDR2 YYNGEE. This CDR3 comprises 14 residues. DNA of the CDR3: TGTGCCAGCAGCCAGACAGGGCTTGGAAACACCATATATTTT. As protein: CASSQTGLGNTIYF.

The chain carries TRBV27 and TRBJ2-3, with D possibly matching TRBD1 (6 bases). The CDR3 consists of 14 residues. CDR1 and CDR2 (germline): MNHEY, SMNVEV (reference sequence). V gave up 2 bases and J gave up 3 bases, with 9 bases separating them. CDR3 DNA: TGTGCCAGCAGTTTAATCCAGGGGACAGATACGCAGTATTTT. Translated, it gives CASSLIQGTDTQYF.

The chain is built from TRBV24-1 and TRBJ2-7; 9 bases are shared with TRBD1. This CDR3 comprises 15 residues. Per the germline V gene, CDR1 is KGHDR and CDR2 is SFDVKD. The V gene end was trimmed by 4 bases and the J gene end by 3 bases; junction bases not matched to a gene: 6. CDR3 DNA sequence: TGTGCCACCAGTGACTCCGGACAGGGGAACTACGAGCAGTACTTC. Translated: CATSDSGQGNYEQYF.

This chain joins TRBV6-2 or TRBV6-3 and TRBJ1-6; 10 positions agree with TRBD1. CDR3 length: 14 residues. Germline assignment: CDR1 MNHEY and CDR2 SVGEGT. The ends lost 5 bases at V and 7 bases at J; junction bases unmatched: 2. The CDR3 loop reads CASSRDRGNSPLHF. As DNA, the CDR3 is TGTGCCAGCAGTCGGGACAGGGGCAATTCACCCCTCCACTTT.

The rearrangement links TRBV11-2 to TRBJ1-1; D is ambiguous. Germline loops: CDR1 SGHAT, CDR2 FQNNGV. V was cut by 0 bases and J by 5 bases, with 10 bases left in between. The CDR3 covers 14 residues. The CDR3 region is CASSLERIGTEAFF. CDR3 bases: TGTGCCAGCAGCTTAGAACGGATCGGGACTGAAGCTTTCTTT.

In DNA form, the CDR3 reads TGTGCCACGGCCTGGCAAGAGACCCAGTACTTC. Protein sequence: CATAWQETQYF. The V and J genes are TRBV24-1 and TRBJ2-5; D is uncertain. Deletions cut 10 bases from V and 2 bases from J, with 7 bases between. The germline gives CDR1 KGHDR, CDR2 SFDVKD. The CDR3 consists of 11 residues.

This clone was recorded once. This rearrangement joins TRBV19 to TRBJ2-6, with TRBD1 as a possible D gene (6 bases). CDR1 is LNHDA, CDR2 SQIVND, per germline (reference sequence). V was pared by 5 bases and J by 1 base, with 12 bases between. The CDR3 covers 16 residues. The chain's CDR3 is CASSRTVHSGANVLTF. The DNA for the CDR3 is TGTGCCAGTAGTCGGACAGTTCATTCTGGGGCCAACGTCCTGACTTTC.

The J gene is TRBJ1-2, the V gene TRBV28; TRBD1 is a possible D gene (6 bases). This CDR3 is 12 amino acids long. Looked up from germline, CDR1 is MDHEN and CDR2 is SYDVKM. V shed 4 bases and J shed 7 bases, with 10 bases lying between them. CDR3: CASSSGQFGYTF. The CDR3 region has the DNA TGTGCCAGCAGTTCCGGACAGTTTGGCTACACCTTC.

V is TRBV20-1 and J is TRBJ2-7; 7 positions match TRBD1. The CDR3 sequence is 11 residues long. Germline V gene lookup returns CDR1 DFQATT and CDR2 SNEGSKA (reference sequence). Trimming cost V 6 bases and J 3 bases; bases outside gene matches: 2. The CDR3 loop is CSAGTDYEQYF. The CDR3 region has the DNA TGCAGTGCCGGGACAGACTACGAGCAGTACTTC.

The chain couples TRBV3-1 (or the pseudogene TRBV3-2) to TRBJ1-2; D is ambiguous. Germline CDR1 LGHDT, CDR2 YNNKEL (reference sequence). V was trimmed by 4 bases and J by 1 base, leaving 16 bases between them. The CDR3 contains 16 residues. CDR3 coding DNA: TGTGCCAGCAGCCTTGCAATAGGAGCTTTTAACTATGGCTACACCTTC. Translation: CASSLAIGAFNYGYTF.

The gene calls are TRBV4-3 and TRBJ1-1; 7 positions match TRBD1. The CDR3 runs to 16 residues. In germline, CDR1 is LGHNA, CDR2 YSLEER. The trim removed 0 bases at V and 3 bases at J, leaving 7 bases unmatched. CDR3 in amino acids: CASSQEATGTYTEAFF. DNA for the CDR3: TGCGCCAGCAGCCAAGAAGCGACAGGGACTTACACTGAAGCTTTCTTT.